This T cell receptor beta chain was recorded in a study of blood T cells in healthy people across ages. PCR was performed a second time for about 7 to 12 cycles using a sample-barcoded 5' primer and a J-beta primer mix. From the 5' RACE reads, TCRdb called clonotypes with MiXCR, one entry per CDR3 protein. The repertoire holds 1.5 million to 2 million distinct CDR3 sequences, about 30% seen once, with 7.7% in the top ten. Overall study results and limits: While age rose, TCR beta diversity per million T cells dropped in a roughly linear way. A strong correlation was seen between TCR beta diversity and naive T cell percentage.

Each sample had at least 6 million PBMCs isolated. Of note for this clonotype: Its antigen is not identified.

The junction had 7 bases not matched to a gene; V was cut back by 5 bases and J by 5 bases. The CDR3 runs 15 residues. The germline CDR1 and CDR2 sequences are SNHLY and FYNNEI. The chain couples TRBV2 to TRBJ1-5; 9 nucleotides match TRBD1. The sequencing sample was made of blood. This receptor was obtained from a woman in her 30s in good health. CDR3 sequence reads: CASSRTGGADQPQHF. The DNA for the CDR3 is TGTGCCAGCAGTAGAACAGGGGGCGCAGATCAGCCCCAGCATTTT.